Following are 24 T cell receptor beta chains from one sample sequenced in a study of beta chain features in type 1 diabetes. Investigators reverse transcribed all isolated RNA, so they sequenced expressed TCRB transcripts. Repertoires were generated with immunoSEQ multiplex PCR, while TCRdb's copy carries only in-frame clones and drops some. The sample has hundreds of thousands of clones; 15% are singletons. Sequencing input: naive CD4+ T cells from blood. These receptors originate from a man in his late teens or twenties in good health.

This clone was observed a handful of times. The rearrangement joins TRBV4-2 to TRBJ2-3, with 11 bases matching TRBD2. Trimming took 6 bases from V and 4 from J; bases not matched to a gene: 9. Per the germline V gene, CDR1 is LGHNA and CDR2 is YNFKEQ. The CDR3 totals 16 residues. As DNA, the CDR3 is TGTGCCAGCAGGGATAGCGGGGGGGCCTTGTCAGATACGCAGTATTTT. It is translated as CASRDSGGALSDTQYF.

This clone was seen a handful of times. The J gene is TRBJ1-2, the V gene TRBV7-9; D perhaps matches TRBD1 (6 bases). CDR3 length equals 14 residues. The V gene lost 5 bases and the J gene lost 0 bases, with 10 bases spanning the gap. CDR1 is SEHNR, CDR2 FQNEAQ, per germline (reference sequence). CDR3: CASSRDTANYGYTF. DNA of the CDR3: TGTGCCAGCAGCCGGGACACAGCTAACTATGGCTACACCTTC.

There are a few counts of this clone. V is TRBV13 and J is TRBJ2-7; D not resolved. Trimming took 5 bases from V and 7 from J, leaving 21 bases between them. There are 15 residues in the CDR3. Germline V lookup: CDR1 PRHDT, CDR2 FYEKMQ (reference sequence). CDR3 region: CASSAEGLELGEQYF. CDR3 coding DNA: TGTGCCAGCAGCGCGGAAGGGTTGGAATTAGGAGAGCAGTACTTC.

The CDR3 nucleotides read TGTGCCAGCAACCGGATTAGCGGGAGCTCCTACAATGAGCAGTTCTTC. It translates to CASNRISGSSYNEQFF. The chain recombines TRBV11-2 with TRBJ2-1; 9 positions agree with TRBD2. Germline V gene data show CDR1 as SGHAT and CDR2 as FQNNGV. J was trimmed by 0 bases and V by 7 bases; bases with no gene match: 7. The CDR3 sequence is 16 residues long.

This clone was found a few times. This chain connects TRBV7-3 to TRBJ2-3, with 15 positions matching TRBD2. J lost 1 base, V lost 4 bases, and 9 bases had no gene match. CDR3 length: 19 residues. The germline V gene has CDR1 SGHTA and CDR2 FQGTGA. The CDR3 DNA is TGTGCCAGCAGCTCCCCCGGACTAGCGGGAGGGCGTGGCACAGATACGCAGTATTTT. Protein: CASSSPGLAGGRGTDTQYF.

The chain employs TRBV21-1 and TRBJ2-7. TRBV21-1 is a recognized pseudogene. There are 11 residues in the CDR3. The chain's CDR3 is CASSKGYEQYF. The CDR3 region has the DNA TGTGCCAGCAGCAAAGGGTACGAGCAGTACTTC.

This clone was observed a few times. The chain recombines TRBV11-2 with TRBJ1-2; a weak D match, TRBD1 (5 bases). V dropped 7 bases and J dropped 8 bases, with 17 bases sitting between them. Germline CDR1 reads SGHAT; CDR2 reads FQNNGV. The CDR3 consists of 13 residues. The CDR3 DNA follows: TGTGCCAGCACCGCCCTCCCAGGGTGGGGCTACACCTTC. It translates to CASTALPGWGYTF.

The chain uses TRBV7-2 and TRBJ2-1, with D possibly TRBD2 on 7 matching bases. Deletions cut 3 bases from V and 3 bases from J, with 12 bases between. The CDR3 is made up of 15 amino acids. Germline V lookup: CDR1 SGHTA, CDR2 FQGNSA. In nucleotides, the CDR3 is TGTGCCAGCAGCTTCGGGGGGCAAGACTACAATGAGCAGTTCTTC. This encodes CASSFGGQDYNEQFF.

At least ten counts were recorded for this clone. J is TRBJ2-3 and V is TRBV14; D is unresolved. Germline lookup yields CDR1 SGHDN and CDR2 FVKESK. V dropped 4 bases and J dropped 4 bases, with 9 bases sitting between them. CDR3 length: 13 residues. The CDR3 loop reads CASSPAYPDTQYF. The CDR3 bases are TGTGCCAGCAGCCCGGCTTACCCAGATACGCAGTATTTT.

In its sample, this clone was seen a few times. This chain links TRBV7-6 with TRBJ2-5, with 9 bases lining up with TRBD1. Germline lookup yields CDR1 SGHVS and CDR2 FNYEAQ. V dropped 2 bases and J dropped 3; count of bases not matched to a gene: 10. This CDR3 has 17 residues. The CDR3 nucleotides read TGTGCCAGCAGCTTATATTCATTACGGACAGGGGAAGAGACCCAGTACTTC. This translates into CASSLYSLRTGEETQYF.

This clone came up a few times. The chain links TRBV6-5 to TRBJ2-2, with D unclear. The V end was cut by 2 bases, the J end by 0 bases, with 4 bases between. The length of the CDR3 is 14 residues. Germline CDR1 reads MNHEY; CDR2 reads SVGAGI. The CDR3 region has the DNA TGTGCCAGCAGTTACAGGGCGAACACCGGGGAGCTGTTTTTT. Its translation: CASSYRANTGELFF.

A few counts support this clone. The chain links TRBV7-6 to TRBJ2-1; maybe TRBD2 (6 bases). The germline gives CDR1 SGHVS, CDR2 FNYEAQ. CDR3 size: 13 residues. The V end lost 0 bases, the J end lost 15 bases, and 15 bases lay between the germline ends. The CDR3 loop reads CASSLAGSGSAFF. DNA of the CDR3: TGTGCCAGCAGCTTAGCGGGAAGCGGGTCAGCGTTCTTC. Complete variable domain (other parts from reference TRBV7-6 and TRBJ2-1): GAGVSQSPRYKVTKRGQDVALRCDPISGHVSLYWYRQALGQGPEFLTYFNYEAQQDKSGLPNDRFSAERPEGSISTLTIQRTEQRDSAMYRCASSLAGSGSAFFGPGTRLTVL.

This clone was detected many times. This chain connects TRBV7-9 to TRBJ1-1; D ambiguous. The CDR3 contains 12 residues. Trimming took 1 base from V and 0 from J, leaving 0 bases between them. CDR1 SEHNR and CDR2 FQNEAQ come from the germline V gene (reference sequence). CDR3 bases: TGTGCCAGCAGCTTAGTGAACACTGAAGCTTTCTTT. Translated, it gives CASSLVNTEAFF. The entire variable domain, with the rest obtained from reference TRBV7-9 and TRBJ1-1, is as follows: DTGVSQNPRHKITKRGQNVTFRCDPISEHNRLYWYRQTLGQGPEFLTYFQNEAQLEKSRLLSDRFSAERPKGSFSTLEIQRTEQGDSAMYLCASSLVNTEAFFGQGTRLTVV.

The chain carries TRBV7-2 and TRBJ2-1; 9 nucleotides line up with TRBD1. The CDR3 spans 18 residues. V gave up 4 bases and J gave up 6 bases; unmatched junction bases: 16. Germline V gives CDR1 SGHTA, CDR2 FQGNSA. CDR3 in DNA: TGTGCCAGCAGCTCTTACCGTTCGGGACAGGGTCCCTCCAATGAGCAGTTCTTC. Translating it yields CASSSYRSGQGPSNEQFF.

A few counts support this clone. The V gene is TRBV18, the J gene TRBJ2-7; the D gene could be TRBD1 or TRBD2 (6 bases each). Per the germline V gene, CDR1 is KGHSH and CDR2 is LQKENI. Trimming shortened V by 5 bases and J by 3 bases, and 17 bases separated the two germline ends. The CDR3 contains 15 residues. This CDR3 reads CASSSSNGGLYEQYF. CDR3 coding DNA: TGTGCCAGCTCAAGTTCTAATGGGGGGCTCTACGAGCAGTACTTC.

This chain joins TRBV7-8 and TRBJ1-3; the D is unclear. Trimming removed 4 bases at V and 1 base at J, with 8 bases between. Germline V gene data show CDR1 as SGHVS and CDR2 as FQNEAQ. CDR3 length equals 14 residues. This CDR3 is CASSSERSGNTIYF. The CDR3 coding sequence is TGTGCCAGCAGCTCCGAACGATCTGGAAACACCATATATTTT.

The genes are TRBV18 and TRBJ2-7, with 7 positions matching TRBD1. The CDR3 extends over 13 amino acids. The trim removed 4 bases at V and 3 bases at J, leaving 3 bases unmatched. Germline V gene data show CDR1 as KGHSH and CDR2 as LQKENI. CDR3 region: CASSQGQIYEQYF. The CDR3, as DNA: TGTGCCAGCTCACAGGGACAGATCTACGAGCAGTACTTC.

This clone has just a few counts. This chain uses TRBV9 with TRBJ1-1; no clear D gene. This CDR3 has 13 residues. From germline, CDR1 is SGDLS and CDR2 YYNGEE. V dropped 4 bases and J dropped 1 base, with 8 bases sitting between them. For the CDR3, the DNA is TGTGCCAGCAGCCTCCAACGGAACACTGAAGCTTTCTTT. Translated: CASSLQRNTEAFF.

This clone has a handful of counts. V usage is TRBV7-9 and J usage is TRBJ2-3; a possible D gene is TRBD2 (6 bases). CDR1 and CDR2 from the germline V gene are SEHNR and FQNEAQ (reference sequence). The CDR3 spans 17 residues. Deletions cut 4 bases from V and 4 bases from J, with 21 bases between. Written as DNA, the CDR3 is TGTGCCAGCAGCTCCCTCCTTGGGGCGGGACCCCCAGATACGCAGTATTTT. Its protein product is CASSSLLGAGPPDTQYF.

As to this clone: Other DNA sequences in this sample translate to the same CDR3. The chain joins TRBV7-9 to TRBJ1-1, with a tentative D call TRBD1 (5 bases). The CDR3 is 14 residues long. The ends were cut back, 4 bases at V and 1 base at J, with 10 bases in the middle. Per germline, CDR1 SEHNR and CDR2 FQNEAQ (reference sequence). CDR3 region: CASSSQGGNTEAFF. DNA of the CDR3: TGTGCCAGCAGCTCGCAGGGTGGGAACACTGAAGCTTTCTTT.

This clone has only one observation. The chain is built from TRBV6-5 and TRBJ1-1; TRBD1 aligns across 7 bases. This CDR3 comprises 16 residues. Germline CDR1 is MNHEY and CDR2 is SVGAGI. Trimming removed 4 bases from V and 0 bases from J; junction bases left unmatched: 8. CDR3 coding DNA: TGTGCCAGCAGTTTAAGGACAGGCCCTTTGAACACTGAAGCTTTCTTT. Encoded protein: CASSLRTGPLNTEAFF.

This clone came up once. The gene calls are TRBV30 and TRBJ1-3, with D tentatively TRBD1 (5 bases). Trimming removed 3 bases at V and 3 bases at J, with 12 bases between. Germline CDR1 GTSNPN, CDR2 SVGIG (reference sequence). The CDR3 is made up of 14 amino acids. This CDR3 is CAWSLRDGGNTIYF. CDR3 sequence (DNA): TGTGCCTGGAGCCTGAGGGACGGTGGAAACACCATATATTTT.

CDR3 sequence reads: CASRGLAAGTGELFF. The CDR3, as DNA: TGTGCCAGCAGGGGACTAGCGGCTGGAACCGGGGAGCTGTTTTTT. This chain joins TRBV28 and TRBJ2-2; TRBD2 matches at 11 bases. The CDR3 runs 15 residues. Trimming cost V 6 bases and J 5 bases; bases outside gene matches: 5. Germline loops: CDR1 MDHEN, CDR2 SYDVKM.

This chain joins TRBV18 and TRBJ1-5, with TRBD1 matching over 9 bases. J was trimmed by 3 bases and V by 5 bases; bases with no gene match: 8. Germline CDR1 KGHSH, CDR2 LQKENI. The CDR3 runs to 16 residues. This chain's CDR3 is CASSSRDRASNQPQHF. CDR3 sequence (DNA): TGTGCCAGCTCATCGCGGGACAGGGCTTCCAATCAGCCCCAGCATTTT.